This T cell receptor (beta chain) was identified in a study of regulatory T cells in long-lasting Graves disease. Study-level information: Recently diagnosed Graves' patients had received antithyroid drugs for under 3 months.

CDR3 size: 15 residues. The V segment lost 0 bases and the J segment 6 bases; nucleotides outside the gene matches: 6. Germline-derived CDR1 and CDR2 are SGHTA and FQGNSA. This clonotype was counted at least ten times. Construction of TCR beta libraries relied on iRepertoire HTBI primers and on Arm-PCR targeting CDR3 regions. TCRdb reprocessed the multiplex PCR reads via MiXCR and lists one record per CDR3 protein. The sample has over 300,000 distinct CDR3 sequences; around 16% are singletons. Time point of the sample: newly diagnosed GD, antithyroid drugs for less than 3 months. PBMC-extracted RNA yielded the TCR library. An endocrinology department located in Xi'an, China, was where the patients came from.

The sequence was obtained from a female donor with Graves disease. This rearrangement joins TRBV7-2 to TRBJ2-7; TRBD1 agrees at 9 bases. The starting material was peripheral blood mononuclear cells (PBMCs), obtained at new diagnosis, from a patient treated with antithyroid drugs. The CDR3 loop reads CASSLAGTGNLEQYF. CDR3 bases: TGTGCCAGCAGCTTAGCCGGGACAGGGAATCTCGAGCAGTACTTC.